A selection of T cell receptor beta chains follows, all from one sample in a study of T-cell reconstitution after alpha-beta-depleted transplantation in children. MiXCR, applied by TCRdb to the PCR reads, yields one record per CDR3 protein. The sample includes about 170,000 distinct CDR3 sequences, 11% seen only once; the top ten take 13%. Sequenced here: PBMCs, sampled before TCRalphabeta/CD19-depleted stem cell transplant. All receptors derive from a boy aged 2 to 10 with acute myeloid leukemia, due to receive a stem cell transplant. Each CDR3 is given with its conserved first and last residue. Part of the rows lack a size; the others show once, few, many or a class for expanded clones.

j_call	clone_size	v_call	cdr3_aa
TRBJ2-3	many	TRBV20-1	CSALGRFTSTDTQYF
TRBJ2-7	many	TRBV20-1	CSALTSVWRPGGEQYF
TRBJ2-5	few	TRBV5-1	CASSFALTSGTRETQYF
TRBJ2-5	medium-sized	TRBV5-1	CASSLDLTVPRLVQETQYF
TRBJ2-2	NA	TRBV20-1	CSAARDPGELFF
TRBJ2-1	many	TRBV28	CASSLPKTSKRGIGQFF
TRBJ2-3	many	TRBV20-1	CSASPSSDTQYF
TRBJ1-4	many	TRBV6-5	CASSYGEKLFF
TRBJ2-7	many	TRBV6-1	CASSPRQVRGAYEQYF
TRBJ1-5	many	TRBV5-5	CASSLFLTDNQPQHF
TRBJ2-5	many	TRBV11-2	CASSSGLAGLSLRETQYF
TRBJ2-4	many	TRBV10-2	CASRPGLAGVLLLAKNIQYF
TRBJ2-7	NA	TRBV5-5	CASSQAAYEQYF
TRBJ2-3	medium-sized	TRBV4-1	CASSLQPRTDTSTDTQYF
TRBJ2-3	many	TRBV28	CASSFLGLVDTQYF
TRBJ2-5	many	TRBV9	CASSVASDRYQETQYF
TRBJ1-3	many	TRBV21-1	CASSKFLFIEPDPSGNTIYF
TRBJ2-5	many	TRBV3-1	CASSQVTVQETQYF
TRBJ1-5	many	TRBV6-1	CASSPFGKNQPQHF
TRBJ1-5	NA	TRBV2	CASSENVAWSNQPQHF
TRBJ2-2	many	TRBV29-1	CSVQNGGTGELFF
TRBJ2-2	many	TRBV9	CASSVARAGELFF
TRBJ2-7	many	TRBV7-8	CASSLGMRGPSSYEQYF
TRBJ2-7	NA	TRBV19	CASRGPGVGEQYF
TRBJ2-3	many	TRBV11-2	CASSLYYGSSTDTQYF
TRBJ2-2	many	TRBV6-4	CASSPGLGSSGELFF
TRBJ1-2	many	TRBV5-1	CASSLDPGQGANYGYTF
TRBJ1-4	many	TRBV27	CASSLDTTNEKLFF
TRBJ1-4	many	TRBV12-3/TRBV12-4	CASSLPGGYEKLFF